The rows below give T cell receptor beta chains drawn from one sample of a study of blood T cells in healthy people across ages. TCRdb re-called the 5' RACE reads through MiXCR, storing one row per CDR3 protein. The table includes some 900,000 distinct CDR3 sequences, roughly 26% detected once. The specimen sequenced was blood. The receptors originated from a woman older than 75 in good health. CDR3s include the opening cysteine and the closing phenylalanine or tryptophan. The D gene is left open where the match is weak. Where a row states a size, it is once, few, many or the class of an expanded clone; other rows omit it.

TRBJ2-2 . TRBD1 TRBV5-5 CASSAGQEANTGELFF TGTGCCAGCAGCGCTGGACAGGAAGCGAACACCGGGGAGCTGTTTTTT
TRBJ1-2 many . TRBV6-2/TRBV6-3 CASSESNRIQGPGYTF TGTGCCAGCAGTGAATCGAACCGAATCCAGGGGCCTGGCTACACCTTC
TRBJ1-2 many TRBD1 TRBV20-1 CSARGTGEEYGYTF TGCAGTGCTAGAGGGACAGGGGAGGAATATGGCTACACCTTC
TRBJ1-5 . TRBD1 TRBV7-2 CASSLDYRGDQSQHF TGTGCCAGCAGCTTAGACTACAGGGGCGATCAGTCCCAGCATTTT
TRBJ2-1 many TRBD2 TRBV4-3 CASSHGLALDNEQFF TGCGCCAGCAGCCATGGACTAGCTCTCGACAATGAGCAGTTCTTC
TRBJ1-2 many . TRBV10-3 CAISGSGYLFTF TGTGCCATCAGCGGCTCAGGGTACCTCTTCACCTTC
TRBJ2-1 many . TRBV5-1 CASALGGSGGPYNEQFF TGCGCCAGCGCATTAGGGGGGTCCGGGGGACCGTACAATGAGCAGTTCTTC
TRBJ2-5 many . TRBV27 CASSQTPTRTQYF TGTGCCAGCAGTCAAACCCCAACTCGAACCCAGTACTTC
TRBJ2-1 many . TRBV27 CASLRAGNSYNEQFF TGTGCCAGCTTACGGGCGGGCAACTCCTACAATGAGCAGTTCTTC
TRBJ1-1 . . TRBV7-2 CTSSLVVGMNTEAFF TGTACCAGCAGCTTAGTGGTAGGGATGAACACTGAAGCTTTCTTT
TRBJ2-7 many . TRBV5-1 CASSLDGRYEQYF TGCGCCAGCAGCTTGGACGGACGGTACGAGCAGTACTTC
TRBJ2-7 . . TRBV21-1 CASLTSGQGAKGVPYEQYF TGTGCCAGTCTCACCTCGGGACAGGGGGCAAAAGGAGTGCCCTACGAGCAGTACTTC
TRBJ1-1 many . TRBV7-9 CASHRTLNTEAFF TGTGCCAGCCACCGGACTTTGAACACTGAAGCTTTCTTT